This record covers a single T cell receptor beta chain. The antigen it recognizes is unknown. This record comes from a study of cytomegalovirus exposure and HLA in healthy donors listed by TCRdb under 2017. For the wider study: According to an earlier analysis of around 600 of the donors, roughly 180 million T cells yielded 117 million unique TCR beta sequences and around 280 Gb of sequence data. An early release covering roughly 640 HLA-typed donors comprised roughly 300 gigabases of sequencing data and approximately 85 million unique TCR sequences. Among the roughly 400 genotyped donors, about 83% belonged to the genetic ancestry cluster associated with self-reported Caucasian donors. The study aimed to test whether signatures of past pathogen exposure could be identified by cataloging public T cell receptors. The T cell repertoires of under 700 subjects were profiled by immunosequencing and related to cytomegalovirus serostatus. Along with the approximately 620-subject first cohort, a separate validation cohort of over 90 different subjects was used. To predict cytomegalovirus infection status, the study brought together high-throughput TCR immunosequencing, statistical association of individual TCRs with disease status, and machine learning. To study patterns of TCR occurrence, a later analysis re-analyzed previously published TCR beta repertoires from under 750 donors and added high-resolution HLA genotyping. In the later analysis, no new phenotypic data were used to find candidate immune exposures; instead, reliance was placed on TCR beta sequences and their occurrence across donors. In an earlier analysis of a few hundred of the donors, high-throughput TCR beta sequencing was used to judge whether each TCR beta V gene segment behaved as functional or pseudogenic. Donor age, sex, ethnicity and CMV serostatus were collected together with the repertoire data. In a later genetic analysis, genome-wide SNP genotypes for about 65% of the roughly 700 donors were used, and that subset was treated as a discovery cohort. Every discovery cohort repertoire had been produced on one sequencing platform. HLA typing covered class I and class II loci at four-digit resolution. Typing coverage varied by locus: roughly 629-640 donors for A, B, C, DRB1 and DQB1; some 520 for DQA1; approximately 570 for DPA1; 400 to 480 for DPB1. Four to six DR-DQ haplotypes were handled as single units for association and clustering, since linkage in the cohort was strong. Across roughly 420 genotyped donors of the cohort, an average of about 240,000 unique TCR beta nucleotide sequences per donor were sequenced, and approximately 17% of those sequences were non-productive. Study-wide conclusions, independent of this receptor: For the cohort, immune exposure information was limited to CMV serostatus. Most TCR sequences were observed very rarely across donors, whereas some public TCRs were present in many individuals. Assigning TCR associations to individual alleles was difficult when HLA alleles, especially DR and DQ, strongly co-occurred. Roughly uniform sequencing depth across donors was assumed in presence/absence analyses, although this assumption may not hold. In a later genetic analysis, a missense DCLRE1C variant was associated with V-gene and J-gene trimming of TCR beta chains, and the association was replicated in an independent cohort. Because counts were too low, seventeen rarely observed V segments, including chromosome 9 orphons, were left out of the earlier analysis of about 500 of the donors. A cluster of highly shared sequence variants was judged likely to be a technical artifact of the sequencing pipeline. Some IMGT-functional V segments, including TRBV6-2 and TRBV6-3, could not be distinguished by the 87-base-pair reads and were therefore excluded. In a later genetic analysis, fewer N-insertions in productive TCRs were reported among donors in an Asian-associated ancestry cluster than the roughly 640-donor mean. This cohort had only TCR beta chains sequenced, and the lack of alpha or paired-chain data limited which features could be detected. At a false discovery rate of 0.05, a later analysis linked about 16,000 TCR beta sequences to specific HLA alleles. In vitro tests confirmed that a few of the cytomegalovirus-associated TCR beta chains recognize cytomegalovirus antigens. A further reported finding was that TCR beta sequences accurately predicted the HLA-A and HLA-B alleles for most subjects in the first cohort. In a later analysis, HLA-associated TCR beta chains were found to be more clonally expanded and to have lower generation probabilities than equally common non-associated chains. Because HLA typing was unavailable for some donors at each locus, only the typed subset was used in association tests. In a later analysis, the rate of TCR association differed among HLA loci, with DRB1 alleles having the most associated TCRs and HLA-C alleles having the fewest. Linkage disequilibrium might explain the correlated functional status among segregating V segments, but an unknown experimental factor could not be excluded. In a later analysis, several top co-occurrence clusters were reported to appear linked to parvovirus B19, influenza, CMV and Epstein-Barr virus. Cytomegalovirus status was reported to be diagnosed by the classifier with high specificity and sensitivity in both the original and validation cohorts. In an earlier analysis of about 550 of the donors, most TCR beta V segments were observed in productive rearrangements about 90% or about 30% of the time, broadly matching IMGT annotations. Most CMV-associated TCR beta chains appeared to be HLA-restricted in a later analysis, and the HLA associations seemed to be driven largely by CMV exposure. The authors suggested that the approach could potentially be extended to other disease states and immunological phenotypes. A total of about 150 TCR beta chains were listed by the study as associated with cytomegalovirus.

The cohort was made up of 650 to 700 healthy bone marrow donors. At the time of sampling, every cohort member was nominally healthy, though immune exposures that went unrecorded were likely present. The donor was CMV seropositive and belonged to the group of 250 to 350 seropositive cohort members. A peripheral blood sample was collected from each donor, and TCR beta sequencing was performed on peripheral blood mononuclear cells. The Qiagen DNeasy Blood Extraction Kit was used to extract genomic DNA from the blood cell samples. CDR1 and CDR2 were assigned from the germline V gene as MNHEY and SVGAGI. V and J are truncated by 0 bases and 5 bases respectively, leaving an intervening sequence of 16 bases. The CDR3 starts with the cysteine, ends with the phenylalanine, and has 16 residues. The read is trimmed to its CDR3 DNA, 48 bases read in frame from base 1. Library preparation used the immunoSEQ multiplex PCR assay. For the multiplex PCR, a mixture combining 60 forward primers for TCR Vbeta segments and 13 reverse primers for TCR Jbeta segments was used. The CDR3 region of rearranged TCR beta genes was amplified from genomic DNA with a multiplex PCR assay. The Illumina HiSeq System was used to sequence the amplified TCR beta libraries as 87-base-pair reads. The original pipeline was this. In a later analysis, some 80 million unique TCR beta chains were counted across the 690 or so repertoires, and approximately 11 million of these chains were shared by at least two donors. Raw reads were error-corrected and collapsed into unique sequences by a nearest-neighbor algorithm in which closely related sequences were merged to remove PCR and sequencing errors. V, D and J gene segments were assigned by aligning CDR3 sequences to IMGT reference sequences. For a sequence to be retained, a match of at least six nucleotides was required to both a V gene segment and a J gene segment. Rearrangements were called productive when the CDR3 lacked stop codons and stayed in frame with V and J; all others were non-productive. Following IMGT convention, CDR3 was defined as the stretch from the second conserved V-encoded cysteine to the conserved J-encoded phenylalanine. In an earlier analysis of roughly 580 of the donors, sequences lacking an unambiguous match to a single V gene segment were excluded. An earlier analysis of a few hundred of the donors called V segments functional above 56.7% productive rearrangements and segregating when the between-donor standard deviation exceeded 5%. A statistical classification framework was built for diagnosing cytomegalovirus status from the catalog of TCR beta chain sequences. In a later analysis, TCR nucleotide sequences were compared against IMGT/GENE-DB human TR gene sequences so that V and J genes could be assigned. Using the TCRdist pipeline, a later analysis assigned CDR3 sequences along with most-parsimonious VDJ recombination scenarios. In a later analysis, each TCR beta chain was defined by its CDR3 amino acid sequence together with its V-gene family, and reads lacking a unique V-gene family were excluded. As a way to deal with suspected cross-contamination and a sequencing artifact, a later analysis dropped 450 to 600 nucleotide sequences that were highly shared and had low generation probability. In a later analysis, a clonal expansion index was calculated for each public chain from normalized within-repertoire ranks of inferred template counts. In a later analysis, generation probabilities were computed with a VDJ recombination model fitted to out-of-frame rearrangements, and the resulting probabilities were checked against IGoR. In a later analysis, TCR-TCR, TCR-HLA and TCR-CMV co-occurrence was scored with hypergeometric tests, and a repertoire-size bias correction was applied to TCR pairs. A later analysis estimated false discovery rates by permuting HLA or CMV assignments 20 times. In a later analysis, co-occurring TCRs were grouped using DBSCAN, with TCRdist sequence similarity added in when clustering inside HLA-allele-positive subsets. Co-occurrence clustering excluded repertoires with fewer than 30,000 or more than 120,000 public chains, plus five with anomalous nucleotide sharing. TCRdb mirrors the immuneACCESS table, restricted to in-frame sequences. Some clones are absent from its copies; in checked studies, under half trace to an unresolved V gene, and the reason for the others is unknown. V, J and clone size reflect that table, while D and trimming were determined from the DNA. The table held for this sample gives roughly 88,000 clones. 15% of the sample belongs to the ten largest clones.

This chain is built from TRBV6-5 and TRBJ2-5; the D gene is possibly TRBD1, with 6 bases matching. Sequencing was done on a sample of PBMCs. The sequence derives from a man over 45 in good health and CMV-seropositive. For the CDR3, the sequence is CASSYSGQPRGETQYF. In nucleotides, the sequence is TGTGCCAGCAGTTACTCGGGACAACCCCGCGGGGAGACCCAGTACTTC.